These T cell receptor beta chains were read from a single sample in a study of CD8 T cells in ankylosing spondylitis. TCRdb analysed the 5' RACE reads with MiXCR anew, one entry per CDR3 protein. The sample has approximately 88,000 distinct CDR3 sequences, about 9.1% seen once; the top ten hold 5.1%. The source material was blood, either unsorted or a sorted T cell fraction (not recorded which). These receptors originate from a male donor with ankylosing spondylitis or in good health (not recorded which). The CDR3 runs from the conserved cysteine through the conserved F or W. Each record gives: V gene, J gene, CDR3 length, D gene, clone size, CDR3 protein, CDR3 DNA. A D gene is named only where the DNA matches it firmly. A row's size may be missing; if present it is once, few, many or a size class.

v_call: TRBV5-6; j_call: TRBJ2-7; cdr3_length: 14; d_call: -; clone_size: -; cdr3_aa: CASSFGAPTYEQYF; cdr3_nt: TGTGCCAGCAGCTTTGGGGCTCCAACCTACGAGCAGTACTTC
v_call: TRBV18; j_call: TRBJ1-3; cdr3_length: 15; d_call: -; clone_size: -; cdr3_aa: CASSPLAGAGNTIYF; cdr3_nt: TGTGCCAGCTCACCACTGGCAGGGGCTGGAAACACCATATATTTT
v_call: TRBV30; j_call: TRBJ2-5; cdr3_length: 16; d_call: TRBD2; clone_size: many; cdr3_aa: CAWSGASGGAGETQYF; cdr3_nt: TGTGCCTGGAGTGGGGCTAGCGGGGGGGCTGGAGAGACCCAGTACTTC
v_call: TRBV19; j_call: TRBJ2-1; cdr3_length: 17; d_call: TRBD2; clone_size: few; cdr3_aa: CASSIDRAGGSYNEQFF; cdr3_nt: TGTGCCAGTAGTATAGACCGGGCGGGGGGATCCTACAATGAGCAGTTCTTC
v_call: TRBV2; j_call: TRBJ1-5; cdr3_length: 15; d_call: -; clone_size: many; cdr3_aa: CASSEARQGVQPQHF; cdr3_nt: TGTGCCAGCAGTGAAGCGCGCCAGGGAGTTCAGCCCCAGCATTTT
v_call: TRBV18; j_call: TRBJ2-7; cdr3_length: 16; d_call: -; clone_size: many; cdr3_aa: CASSPTIRTFPYEQYF; cdr3_nt: TGTGCCAGCTCACCCACGATACGGACCTTCCCCTACGAGCAGTACTTC
v_call: TRBV5-1; j_call: TRBJ2-3; cdr3_length: 15; d_call: -; clone_size: medium-sized; cdr3_aa: CASSLDSTSTDTQYF; cdr3_nt: TGCGCCAGCAGCTTGGACAGCACTAGCACAGATACGCAGTATTTT
v_call: TRBV28; j_call: TRBJ1-1; cdr3_length: 12; d_call: -; clone_size: many; cdr3_aa: CASSLPGTEAFF; cdr3_nt: TGTGCCAGCAGTCTACCAGGCACTGAAGCTTTCTTT
v_call: TRBV27; j_call: TRBJ2-1; cdr3_length: 18; d_call: -; clone_size: many; cdr3_aa: CASSLVVNTGSSYNEQFF; cdr3_nt: TGTGCCAGCAGTTTAGTTGTCAATACTGGGAGCTCCTACAATGAGCAGTTCTTC
v_call: TRBV7-2; j_call: TRBJ2-2; cdr3_length: 14; d_call: -; clone_size: many; cdr3_aa: CASSRTVVTGELFF; cdr3_nt: TGTGCCAGCAGCCGGACTGTGGTCACCGGGGAGCTGTTTTTT
v_call: TRBV7-9; j_call: TRBJ2-5; cdr3_length: 14; d_call: -; clone_size: many; cdr3_aa: CASSVPGQQETQYF; cdr3_nt: TGTGCCAGCAGCGTTCCGGGACAACAAGAGACCCAGTACTTC
v_call: TRBV5-4; j_call: TRBJ2-1; cdr3_length: 16; d_call: -; clone_size: -; cdr3_aa: CAISLGPGKLYNEQFF; cdr3_nt: TGTGCCATCAGCTTGGGGCCCGGGAAGCTCTACAATGAGCAGTTCTTC
v_call: TRBV5-5; j_call: TRBJ1-1; cdr3_length: 14; d_call: -; clone_size: many; cdr3_aa: CASSLVHTFAEAFF; cdr3_nt: TGTGCCAGCAGCTTGGTTCATACTTTTGCTGAAGCTTTCTTT
v_call: TRBV20-1; j_call: TRBJ1-2; cdr3_length: 14; d_call: -; clone_size: many; cdr3_aa: CSARLRGGFYGYTF; cdr3_nt: TGCAGTGCTAGACTCCGGGGGGGGTTCTATGGCTACACCTTC
v_call: TRBV7-2; j_call: TRBJ2-7; cdr3_length: 15; d_call: TRBD2; clone_size: many; cdr3_aa: CASSLWRGSSYEQYF; cdr3_nt: TGTGCCAGCAGCTTATGGCGGGGGAGCTCCTACGAGCAGTACTTC
v_call: TRBV7-9; j_call: TRBJ2-7; cdr3_length: 14; d_call: TRBD1; clone_size: many; cdr3_aa: CASSQRDSVYEQYF; cdr3_nt: TGTGCCAGCAGCCAGAGGGACAGCGTCTACGAGCAGTACTTC
v_call: TRBV27; j_call: TRBJ2-7; cdr3_length: 16; d_call: TRBD2; clone_size: many; cdr3_aa: CASSLSLAGVTYEQYF; cdr3_nt: TGTGCCAGCAGTTTGAGTCTAGCGGGGGTCACCTACGAGCAGTACTTC
v_call: TRBV5-1; j_call: TRBJ2-1; cdr3_length: 18; d_call: -; clone_size: many; cdr3_aa: CASSFPLWEKTSYNEQFF; cdr3_nt: TGCGCCAGCAGCTTCCCTTTGTGGGAGAAGACCTCCTACAATGAGCAGTTCTTC
v_call: TRBV30; j_call: TRBJ2-5; cdr3_length: 12; d_call: -; clone_size: many; cdr3_aa: CAWSALPGTQYF; cdr3_nt: TGTGCCTGGAGTGCACTCCCAGGGACCCAGTACTTC
v_call: TRBV9; j_call: TRBJ1-6; cdr3_length: 17; d_call: -; clone_size: many; cdr3_aa: CASSAALLAGPNSPLHF; cdr3_nt: TGTGCCAGCAGCGCTGCCTTACTTGCGGGGCCTAATTCACCCCTCCACTTT
v_call: TRBV5-1; j_call: TRBJ2-2; cdr3_length: 15; d_call: -; clone_size: many; cdr3_aa: CASSRGELYTGELFF; cdr3_nt: TGCGCCAGCAGTCGGGGTGAGCTGTACACCGGGGAGCTGTTTTTT
v_call: TRBV7-2; j_call: TRBJ1-5; cdr3_length: 15; d_call: -; clone_size: few; cdr3_aa: CASSLGGGINQPQHF; cdr3_nt: TGTGCCAGCAGCTTAGGAGGGGGAATCAATCAGCCCCAGCATTTT
v_call: TRBV24-1; j_call: TRBJ2-3; cdr3_length: 15; d_call: TRBD2; clone_size: many; cdr3_aa: CATSVTSGLGDTQYF; cdr3_nt: TGTGCCACCAGCGTGACTAGCGGACTTGGAGATACGCAGTATTTT
v_call: TRBV4-2; j_call: TRBJ1-6; cdr3_length: 16; d_call: TRBD1; clone_size: many; cdr3_aa: CASSQEGTGVRSPLHF; cdr3_nt: TGTGCCAGCAGCCAGGAGGGGACAGGGGTACGCTCACCCCTCCACTTT
v_call: TRBV6-1; j_call: TRBJ2-7; cdr3_length: 17; d_call: TRBD2; clone_size: many; cdr3_aa: CASSEALPGGRAYEQYF; cdr3_nt: TGTGCCAGCAGTGAAGCGCTTCCGGGGGGGCGCGCCTACGAGCAGTACTTC
v_call: TRBV4-2; j_call: TRBJ1-5; cdr3_length: 15; d_call: TRBD1; clone_size: many; cdr3_aa: CASSQDYRGDQPQHF; cdr3_nt: TGTGCCAGCAGCCAAGATTACAGGGGGGATCAGCCCCAGCATTTT
v_call: TRBV5-1; j_call: TRBJ2-1; cdr3_length: 16; d_call: TRBD2; clone_size: many; cdr3_aa: CASSSATSGTYNEQFF; cdr3_nt: TGCGCCAGCAGCTCGGCGACTAGCGGAACTTACAATGAGCAGTTCTTC
v_call: TRBV4-2; j_call: TRBJ2-7; cdr3_length: 16; d_call: TRBD1; clone_size: -; cdr3_aa: CASSPRVGTGGYEQYF; cdr3_nt: TGTGCCAGCAGCCCGAGAGTTGGGACAGGGGGATACGAGCAGTACTTC
v_call: TRBV19; j_call: TRBJ2-1; cdr3_length: 13; d_call: -; clone_size: -; cdr3_aa: CASSEGPYNEQFF; cdr3_nt: TGTGCCAGTAGTGAGGGGCCTTACAATGAGCAGTTCTTC
v_call: TRBV20-1; j_call: TRBJ2-2; cdr3_length: 13; d_call: -; clone_size: many; cdr3_aa: CSAMRGNTGELFF; cdr3_nt: TGCAGTGCCATGAGGGGGAACACCGGGGAGCTGTTTTTT
v_call: TRBV28; j_call: TRBJ2-3; cdr3_length: 15; d_call: TRBD2; clone_size: many; cdr3_aa: CASSFTAGGADTQYF; cdr3_nt: TGTGCCAGCAGTTTCACAGCGGGGGGGGCAGATACGCAGTATTTT
v_call: TRBV9; j_call: TRBJ2-5; cdr3_length: 13; d_call: -; clone_size: many; cdr3_aa: CASSVAEAETQYF; cdr3_nt: TGTGCCAGCAGCGTAGCTGAAGCGGAGACCCAGTACTTC
v_call: TRBV5-1; j_call: TRBJ1-1; cdr3_length: 16; d_call: TRBD1; clone_size: many; cdr3_aa: CASSQRQGARNTEAFF; cdr3_nt: TGCGCCAGCAGCCAAAGACAGGGGGCTAGAAACACTGAAGCTTTCTTT
v_call: TRBV7-8; j_call: TRBJ1-4; cdr3_length: 14; d_call: -; clone_size: many; cdr3_aa: CASSLASQNEKLFF; cdr3_nt: TGTGCCAGCAGCTTAGCGTCCCAGAATGAAAAACTGTTTTTT
v_call: TRBV5-6; j_call: TRBJ1-1; cdr3_length: 13; d_call: -; clone_size: many; cdr3_aa: CASSKRLNTEAFF; cdr3_nt: TGTGCCAGCAGCAAACGTCTGAACACTGAAGCTTTCTTT
v_call: TRBV6-5; j_call: TRBJ2-2; cdr3_length: 15; d_call: TRBD1; clone_size: many; cdr3_aa: CASSSGTGFTGELFF; cdr3_nt: TGTGCCAGCAGTTCCGGGACAGGGTTCACCGGGGAGCTGTTTTTT
v_call: TRBV5-1; j_call: TRBJ2-1; cdr3_length: 14; d_call: -; clone_size: many; cdr3_aa: CASSLEGGGNEQFF; cdr3_nt: TGCGCCAGCAGCTTGGAAGGGGGGGGCAATGAGCAGTTCTTC
v_call: TRBV20-1; j_call: TRBJ2-7; cdr3_length: 13; d_call: -; clone_size: many; cdr3_aa: CSARDPPRGEQYF; cdr3_nt: TGCAGTGCTAGAGACCCACCGAGGGGCGAGCAGTACTTC
v_call: TRBV6-1; j_call: TRBJ2-6; cdr3_length: 13; d_call: -; clone_size: many; cdr3_aa: CASSRSGANVLTF; cdr3_nt: TGTGCCAGCAGCCGCTCTGGGGCCAACGTCCTGACTTTC
v_call: TRBV20-1; j_call: TRBJ2-3; cdr3_length: 15; d_call: TRBD2; clone_size: many; cdr3_aa: CSARGRAGATDTQYF; cdr3_nt: TGCAGTGCTAGAGGCCGAGCGGGGGCCACAGATACGCAGTATTTT
v_call: TRBV7-6; j_call: TRBJ1-1; cdr3_length: 13; d_call: -; clone_size: many; cdr3_aa: CASSTRGELEAFF; cdr3_nt: TGTGCCAGCAGCACCCGCGGGGAGTTAGAAGCTTTCTTT
v_call: TRBV20-1; j_call: TRBJ2-1; cdr3_length: 15; d_call: TRBD2; clone_size: many; cdr3_aa: CSARRPGGPINEQFF; cdr3_nt: TGCAGTGCTAGACGTCCGGGGGGGCCTATCAATGAGCAGTTCTTC
v_call: TRBV20-1; j_call: TRBJ2-3; cdr3_length: 14; d_call: TRBD2; clone_size: many; cdr3_aa: CSASGGGYTDTQYF; cdr3_nt: TGCAGTGCTAGTGGCGGGGGGTACACAGATACGCAGTATTTT
v_call: TRBV5-1; j_call: TRBJ2-7; cdr3_length: 14; d_call: -; clone_size: many; cdr3_aa: CASSTGSGAYEQYF; cdr3_nt: TGCGCCAGCAGCACCGGATCAGGGGCCTACGAGCAGTACTTC
v_call: TRBV20-1; j_call: TRBJ1-1; cdr3_length: 15; d_call: -; clone_size: many; cdr3_aa: CSASRARRTNTEAFF; cdr3_nt: TGCAGTGCTAGTCGTGCCCGGCGGACGAACACTGAAGCTTTCTTT
v_call: TRBV29-1; j_call: TRBJ1-1; cdr3_length: 11; d_call: -; clone_size: once; cdr3_aa: CSFPRDPEAFF; cdr3_nt: TGCAGCTTCCCAAGAGATCCTGAAGCTTTCTTT
v_call: TRBV12-3/TRBV12-4; j_call: TRBJ2-5; cdr3_length: 14; d_call: TRBD1; clone_size: few; cdr3_aa: CASGAGTVGETQYF; cdr3_nt: TGTGCCAGCGGGGCCGGGACAGTAGGGGAGACCCAGTACTTC